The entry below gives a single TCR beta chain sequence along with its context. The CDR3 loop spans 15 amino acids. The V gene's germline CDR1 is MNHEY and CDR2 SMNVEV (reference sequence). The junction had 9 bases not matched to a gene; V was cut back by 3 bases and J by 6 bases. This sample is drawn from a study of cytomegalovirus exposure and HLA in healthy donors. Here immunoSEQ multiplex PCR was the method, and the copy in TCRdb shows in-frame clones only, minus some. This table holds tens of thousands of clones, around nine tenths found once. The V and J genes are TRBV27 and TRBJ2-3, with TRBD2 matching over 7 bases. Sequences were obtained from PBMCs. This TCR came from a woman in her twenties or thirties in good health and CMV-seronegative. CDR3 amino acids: CASSFGNGRWDTQYF. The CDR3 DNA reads TGTGCCAGCAGTTTCGGGAACGGGAGGTGGGATACGCAGTATTTT.